The 4 T cell receptor beta chains reported below all come from one sample, sequenced in a study of blood T cell repertoires in COVID-19. The method was immunoSEQ multiplex PCR; TCRdb's version includes in-frame clones alone and lacks a portion of them. The sample yields fewer than 110,000 clones, 65% to 80% seen once. Specimen: peripheral blood. The receptors here all came from a man aged 70-80 years with acute or convalescent COVID-19.

The rearrangement links TRBV3-1 (or the pseudogene TRBV3-2) to TRBJ2-5, with no clear D. Deletions cut 0 bases from V and 2 bases from J, with 10 bases between. The CDR3 has 15 residues. CDR1 is LGHDT, CDR2 YNNKEL, per germline (reference sequence). The CDR3 here is CASSQDSLPQETQYF. The CDR3 DNA follows: TGTGCCAGCAGCCAAGATAGTCTACCTCAAGAGACCCAGTACTTC.

With respect to this clone: Other DNA sequences in this sample translate to the same CDR3. The genes are TRBV9 and TRBJ1-6, with 10 bases that match TRBD1. Germline V CDR1 and CDR2: SGDLS, YYNGEE. The length of the CDR3 is 15 residues. V lost 4 bases, J lost 5 bases, and 3 bases stayed unmatched. The CDR3 loop reads CASSTGQGDNSPLHF. The CDR3, as DNA: TGTGCCAGCAGCACTGGACAGGGGGATAATTCACCCCTCCACTTT.

The chain combines TRBV6-5 with TRBJ2-2; no firm D call. V was pared by 6 bases and J by 6 bases, with 14 bases between. This CDR3 has 14 residues. The germline gives CDR1 MNHEY, CDR2 SVGAGI. The CDR3 region is CASSRSISAGELFF. For the CDR3, the DNA is TGTGCCAGCAGCCGTTCTATCTCGGCCGGGGAGCTGTTTTTT.

The CDR3, as DNA: TGCAGCGGCGGGAGTTCTCCCTTAGAGACCCAGTACTTC. Amino acids: CSGGSSPLETQYF. This rearrangement joins TRBV29-1 to TRBJ2-5; 7 bases match TRBD2. Germline trimming cut 7 bases from V and 4 bases from J; bases unmatched to any gene: 9. The length of the CDR3 is 13 residues. Germline assignment: CDR1 SQVTM and CDR2 ANQGSEA.